This T cell receptor (beta chain) was found in a study of CD8 T cells in Susac syndrome. Germline lookup yields CDR1 SEHNR and CDR2 FQNEAQ (reference sequence). The CDR3 covers 14 residues. V was clipped by 0 bases and J by 7 bases, with 13 bases between them. The individuals used as controls were healthy donors who had been matched for both age and sex. Random-hexamer reverse transcription was applied to about 0.45 to 1 ug RNA. TCRdb processed the immunoSEQ multiplex PCR reads anew with MiXCR; each CDR3 protein has one entry. The table has 100,000 to 150,000 distinct CDR3 sequences, nearly 95% seen once.

This sequence originates from a human donor in good health. The chain carries TRBV7-9 and TRBJ2-7; the D gene is possibly TRBD1 (6 bases). The sequencing input was CD4+ T cells from PBMCs. Here the CDR3 DNA reads TGTGCCAGCAGCTTAGCGGGGTCGGGACAAGAGCAGTACTTC. Its protein is CASSLAGSGQEQYF.